The sequence of this T cell receptor (beta chain) was determined in a study of cytomegalovirus exposure and HLA in healthy donors listed by TCRdb under 2017. As for the study more broadly: An earlier analysis of some 620 of the donors reported 250 to 350 Gb of sequence data and 95 million to 130 million unique TCR beta sequences obtained from some 170 million T cells. An early release that covered roughly 600 HLA-typed donors contained about 300 gigabases of sequencing data and about 93 million unique TCR sequences. Of the approximately 400 genotyped donors, 81% were placed in the genetic ancestry cluster associated with self-reported Caucasian donors. The aim of the study was to test whether cataloging public T cell receptors could identify signatures of past pathogen exposure. The study profiled the T cell repertoires of under 850 subjects by immunosequencing and related them to cytomegalovirus serostatus. In addition to the first cohort of several hundred subjects, a separate validation cohort of approximately 110 different subjects was used. High-throughput TCR immunosequencing, statistical association of individual TCRs with disease status, and machine learning were combined to predict cytomegalovirus infection status. To study patterns of TCR occurrence, a later analysis re-analyzed previously published TCR beta repertoires from 600 to 750 donors and added high-resolution HLA genotyping. The later analysis used no new phenotypic data to find candidate immune exposures, relying instead on TCR beta sequences and their occurrence across donors. To decide whether each TCR beta V gene segment behaved as functional or pseudogenic, an earlier analysis of nearly 600 of the donors relied on high-throughput TCR beta sequencing. Donor age, sex, ethnicity and CMV serostatus were collected together with the repertoire data. A later genetic analysis used genome-wide SNP genotypes for about 65% of the 666 donors, treating that subset as a discovery cohort. Every repertoire in the discovery cohort had been generated on one and the same sequencing platform. HLA typing covered class I and class II loci at four-digit resolution. The number of donors typed differed by locus, with 629-630 for A, B, C, DRB1 and DQB1, roughly 520 for DQA1, 600 to 610 for DPA1, and 450 to 480 for DPB1. Roughly five DR-DQ haplotypes were treated as single units for association and clustering because of strong linkage in the cohort. Across 398 genotyped donors of the cohort, an average of approximately 220,000 unique TCR beta nucleotide sequences per donor were sequenced, and around 19% of those sequences were non-productive. Study-level results and caveats: The authors suggested that the approach could potentially be extended to other disease states and immunological phenotypes. The sequencing pipeline was judged likely to have produced a cluster of highly shared sequence variants as a technical artifact. The study listed approximately 160 TCR beta chains as associated with cytomegalovirus. According to a later analysis, most CMV-associated TCR beta chains appeared to be HLA-restricted, and the HLA associations seemed to be driven largely by CMV exposure. Some 16 rarely observed V segments, including chromosome 9 orphons, were excluded from the earlier analysis of just under 600 of the donors because counts were too low. The cohort was sequenced for TCR beta chains only, and without alpha or paired-chain data the features that could be detected were limited. The classifier was reported to diagnose cytomegalovirus status with high specificity and sensitivity in both the original and validation cohorts. A later analysis found that HLA-associated TCR beta chains were more clonally expanded and had lower generation probabilities than equally common non-associated chains. Sequencing depth was assumed to be roughly uniform across donors in the presence/absence analyses, though that assumption may not hold. Correlated functional status among segregating V segments might be attributable to linkage disequilibrium, but an unknown experimental factor could not be ruled out. A later genetic analysis reported fewer N-insertions in productive TCRs among donors in an Asian-associated ancestry cluster than the roughly 620-donor mean. For the cohort, immune exposure information was limited to CMV serostatus. When HLA alleles, especially DR and DQ, strongly co-occurred, TCR associations were difficult to assign to individual alleles. According to a later analysis, TCR association rates differed among HLA loci, with DRB1 alleles showing the most associated TCRs and HLA-C alleles showing the fewest. Some IMGT-functional V segments, including TRBV6-2 and TRBV6-3, could not be distinguished by the 87-base-pair reads and were therefore excluded. Broadly in line with IMGT annotations, most TCR beta V segments showed up in productive rearrangements about 87% or about 30% of the time in an earlier analysis of approximately 600 of the donors. A further reported finding was that TCR beta sequences accurately predicted the HLA-A and HLA-B alleles for most subjects in the first cohort. Most TCR sequences were observed very rarely across donors, whereas some public TCRs were present in many individuals. A later analysis reported that several top co-occurrence clusters appeared linked to parvovirus B19, influenza, CMV and Epstein-Barr virus. Because HLA typing was missing for some donors at each locus, association tests included only the typed subset. V-gene and J-gene trimming of TCR beta chains was associated with a missense DCLRE1C variant in a later genetic analysis, and the association was replicated in an independent cohort. In vitro tests confirmed that three of the cytomegalovirus-associated TCR beta chains recognize cytomegalovirus antigens. In a later analysis, 16,951 TCR beta sequences were associated with specific HLA alleles at a false discovery rate of 0.05.

V is shortened by 5 bases, J by 1 base, and the region joining them spans 15 bases. Via the germline V gene, CDR1 is SGDLS and CDR2 YYNGEE. Reading from cysteine to phenylalanine, the CDR3 counts 15 amino acids. Left in the record is the CDR3 DNA by itself, 45 bases read in frame from the first base. In total, roughly 710 healthy bone marrow donors made up the cohort. At the time of sampling, every cohort member was nominally healthy, though immune exposures that went unrecorded were likely present. The donor was CMV seronegative and belonged to the group of 352 seronegative cohort members. Each donor provided a peripheral blood sample, and peripheral blood mononuclear cells were used for TCR beta sequencing. The Qiagen DNeasy Blood Extraction Kit was used to extract genomic DNA from the blood cell samples. The library was made by the immunoSEQ multiplex PCR assay. The multiplex PCR relied on a mix of 60 forward primers for TCR Vbeta segments and 13 reverse primers for TCR Jbeta segments. Amplification of the CDR3 region of rearranged TCR beta genes was performed with a multiplex PCR assay on genomic DNA. The amplified TCR beta libraries were sequenced on the Illumina HiSeq System as 87-base-pair reads. Per the original workflow: In a later analysis, tens of millions of unique TCR beta chains were counted across the approximately 640 repertoires, and about 10 million of these chains were shared by at least two donors. A nearest-neighbor algorithm error-corrected the raw reads and collapsed the reads into unique sequences, merging closely related sequences to remove PCR and sequencing errors. Alignment of CDR3 sequences to IMGT reference sequences was used to assign V, D and J gene segments. For a sequence to be retained, a match of at least six nucleotides to both a V gene segment and a J gene segment was required. A rearrangement was called productive if the CDR3 had no stop codons and remained in frame with V and J, and every other rearrangement was called non-productive. CDR3 was defined by IMGT convention, running from the second conserved V-encoded cysteine to the conserved J-encoded phenylalanine. The earlier analysis of about 640 of the donors excluded any sequence lacking an unambiguous match to a single V gene segment. In an earlier analysis of some 590 of the donors, V segments were called functional above 56.7% productive rearrangements and were called segregating when the between-donor standard deviation exceeded 5%. A statistical classification framework was built to diagnose cytomegalovirus status from the catalog of TCR beta chain sequences. V and J gene assignment, in a later analysis, came from comparing TCR nucleotide sequences with IMGT/GENE-DB human TR gene sequences. In a later analysis, CDR3 sequences and most-parsimonious VDJ recombination scenarios were assigned using the TCRdist pipeline. In a later analysis, each TCR beta chain was defined by its CDR3 amino acid sequence together with its V-gene family, and reads lacking a unique V-gene family were excluded. In a later analysis, a few hundred highly shared, low-generation-probability nucleotide sequences were removed to address suspected cross-contamination and a sequencing artifact. For each public chain, a later analysis derived a clonal expansion index from normalized ranks of inferred template counts within each repertoire. A later analysis computed generation probabilities with a VDJ recombination model fitted to out-of-frame rearrangements, and checked the results against IGoR. In a later analysis, TCR-TCR, TCR-HLA and TCR-CMV co-occurrence was scored with hypergeometric tests, and a repertoire-size bias correction was applied to TCR pairs. A later analysis estimated false discovery rates by permuting HLA or CMV assignments 20 times. In a later analysis, co-occurring TCRs were grouped using DBSCAN, and TCRdist sequence similarity was added for clustering within HLA-allele-positive subsets. Repertoires with fewer than 30,000 or more than 120,000 public chains, plus five repertoires with anomalous nucleotide sharing, were excluded from co-occurrence clustering. The immuneACCESS repertoire file appears here via TCRdb, limited to in-frame rearrangements. These files lack a portion of the clones; in checked studies, under half of the deficit traces to unresolved V genes, and the cause of the others is not known. The D gene and trimming were derived from the DNA, and the V and J assignments and clone size from that table. The table for this sample lists approximately 150,000 clones; approximately 76% of them were counted only once. The ten largest make up about 1.7% of the sample.

This clone came up once. Its specific antigen is unknown. No base qualities exist here, and no much larger clone lies one base off it. This clonotype was sampled from a man aged 35-49 years in good health and CMV-seronegative. Material for sequencing was PBMCs. The chain uses TRBV9 and TRBJ2-5, and the D gene may be TRBD2, 5 bases matching. The nucleotide sequence reads TGTGCCAGCAGTCTCATGGGCGGGCCCCAAGAGACCCAGTACTTC. This is translated as CASSLMGGPQETQYF.